The 17 T cell receptor beta chains below all came from one sample that was sequenced in a study of T cell repertoires in cytomegalovirus infection. No antigen has been assigned to these receptors. Using its own MiXCR run on the reads, TCRdb lists one record per CDR3 protein. This sample yields approximately 73,000 distinct CDR3 sequences, of which roughly 37% are seen a single time; 85% to 95% belongs to the top ten. This sample comprised CD8+ T cells from cultured PBMCs, obtained from culture after CMV antigen stimulation. The origin of the receptors is a human donor in good health (CMV status not recorded). Some clones in this sample may be carry-over from other donors' samples.

This clonotype was counted between two and nine times. The chain recombines TRBV4-3 with TRBJ1-6; D call uncertain. CDR3 length: 15 amino acids. The germline gives CDR1 LGHNA, CDR2 YSLEER. Trimming took off 0 bases at V and 1 base at J, with 4 bases between the two ends. DNA for the CDR3: TGCGCCAGCAGCCAAGACAGGTCCTATAATTCACCCCTCCACTTT. The encoded protein is CASSQDRSYNSPLHF.

This chain joins TRBV7-3 and TRBJ1-1; 10 bases align to TRBD1. Germline V gene data show CDR1 as SGHTA and CDR2 as FQGTGA. V lost 2 bases and J lost 7; bases outside the gene matches: 4. CDR3 length equals 14 residues. The DNA of the CDR3 is TGTGCCAGCAGCTTATACGGGACAGGGGATGAAGCTTTCTTT. Residues: CASSLYGTGDEAFF.

This clonotype turned up a few times. J is TRBJ1-5 and V is TRBV2; weak D call: TRBD1 (6 bases). V was clipped by 1 base and J by 4 bases, with 17 bases between them. Per germline, CDR1 SNHLY and CDR2 FYNNEI. The CDR3 totals 17 residues. The CDR3 DNA reads TGTGCCAGCAGTGAAGGAACCACGGGACACTTGAATCAGCCCCAGCATTTT. This gives the protein CASSEGTTGHLNQPQHF.

This chain uses TRBV27 with TRBJ1-5; D call uncertain. There are 14 residues in the CDR3. Trimming shortened V by 3 bases and J by 4 bases, and 10 bases separated the two germline ends. The germline V gene encodes CDR1 MNHEY and CDR2 SMNVEV (reference sequence). This CDR3 is CASSFSGRNQPQHF. The CDR3 DNA reads TGTGCCAGCAGTTTTAGTGGGCGAAATCAGCCCCAGCATTTT.

This clonotype was counted a few times. This chain uses TRBV11-1 with TRBJ1-5, with D possibly being TRBD1 (6 bases). Germline CDR1 and CDR2: SGHAT and FQDESV (reference sequence). This CDR3 comprises 16 residues. V lost 6 bases and J lost 7, with 22 bases in between. CDR3 protein: CASRPVLTGRGQPQHF. In DNA form, the CDR3 reads TGTGCCAGCAGACCGGTCCTCACAGGGAGGGGCCAGCCCCAGCATTTT.

This clonotype was recorded a few times. The V and J genes are TRBV5-5 and TRBJ1-2; D gene uncertain. Trimming took off 1 base at V and 0 bases at J, with 13 bases between the two ends. The CDR3 covers 16 residues. Germline values: CDR1 SGHKS, CDR2 YYEKEE (reference sequence). CDR3 nucleotide sequence: TGTGCCAGCAGCTTGTTCGGTGGAAATACTAACTATGGCTACACCTTC. The encoded protein is CASSLFGGNTNYGYTF.

This clonotype turned up a few times. The genes are TRBV7-3 and TRBJ2-5; 11 positions agree with TRBD1. The CDR3 covers 15 residues. V gave up 5 bases and J gave up 4 bases; unmatched junction bases: 6. In germline, CDR1 is SGHTA, CDR2 FQGTGA. In DNA form, the CDR3 reads TGTGCCAGCAGCACTACGGGACAGGGGGTAGAGACCCAGTACTTC. Translating it yields CASSTTGQGVETQYF.

This chain links TRBV18 with TRBJ1-2, with D possibly matching TRBD1 (6 bases). Germline CDR1 and CDR2: KGHSH and LQKENI. The V end was cut by 2 bases, the J end by 6 bases, with 19 bases between. The CDR3 has 16 amino acids. The DNA for the CDR3 is TGTGCCAGCTCACCATTAGGGGGAAGGGCCTTAGATGGCTACACCTTC. Protein sequence: CASSPLGGRALDGYTF.

This clonotype was counted a single time. The genes are TRBV4-3 and TRBJ1-6, with 10 bases that match TRBD1. The V gene end was trimmed by 0 bases and the J gene end by 10 bases; junction bases not matched to a gene: 6. There are 16 residues in the CDR3. Per germline, CDR1 LGHNA and CDR2 YSLEER. CDR3 coding DNA: TGCGCCAGCAGCCAAGATACCGGGACAGGGGAATCACCCCTCCACTTT. It codes for CASSQDTGTGESPLHF.

This chain joins TRBV24-1 and TRBJ2-5, with D possibly matching TRBD2 (6 bases). V was shortened by 2 bases and J by 4 bases, with 10 bases between the two germline ends. Germline V lookup: CDR1 KGHDR, CDR2 SFDVKD. The CDR3 contains 14 residues. The CDR3 here is CATSDSGDPETQYF. The CDR3 DNA reads TGTGCCACCAGTGATTCGGGGGACCCAGAGACCCAGTACTTC.

This clonotype was seen a handful of times. This chain joins TRBV7-9 and TRBJ1-4; D possibly corresponds to TRBD1 (5 bases). The germline V gene encodes CDR1 SEHNR and CDR2 FQNEAQ (reference sequence). This CDR3 is built from 15 residues. V shed 4 bases and J shed 6 bases, with 15 bases lying between them. The CDR3 spells CASSWPGGGDEKLFF. CDR3 in DNA: TGTGCCAGCAGCTGGCCGGGGGGAGGAGATGAAAAACTGTTTTTT.

The CDR3 DNA is TGTGCCAGCAGCTTCGCCGTGAAATACAATGAGCAGTTCTTC. It encodes CASSFAVKYNEQFF. The chain uses TRBV7-2 and TRBJ2-1; D remains unclear. CDR1 and CDR2 from the germline V gene are SGHTA and FQGNSA. This CDR3 spans 14 amino acids. The V gene lost 3 bases and the J gene lost 4 bases, with 10 bases spanning the gap.

This clonotype was counted ten times or more. The rearrangement links TRBV20-1 to TRBJ2-7; 9 bases align to TRBD1. Unmatched junction bases numbered 15, after V lost 3 bases and J lost 6 bases. Germline CDR1 and CDR2: DFQATT and SNEGSKA (reference sequence). CDR3 length: 16 amino acids. Here the CDR3 reads CSASGLPGQGLGEQYF. DNA for the CDR3: TGCAGTGCTAGCGGCCTCCCGGGACAGGGTTTGGGCGAGCAGTACTTC.

Points on this clonotype: Because it lacks the conserved phenylalanine or tryptophan at the end, this CDR3 is likely a read error. This chain connects TRBV7-2 to TRBJ2-3; 7 bases line up with TRBD2. This CDR3 is 14 amino acids long. CDR1 and CDR2 from the germline V gene are SGHTA and FQGNSA. Germline trimming cut 0 bases from V and 5 bases from J; bases unmatched to any gene: 2. The CDR3: CASSLAGGGDTQYL. The CDR3 bases are TGTGCCAGCAGCTTAGCGGGGGGGGGAGATACGCAGTATTTA.

The chain carries TRBV7-8 and TRBJ2-2; 9 bases align to TRBD1. Trimming cost V 5 bases and J 5 bases; bases outside gene matches: 9. The CDR3 extends over 16 amino acids. Germline-derived CDR1 and CDR2 are SGHVS and FQNEAQ. CDR3 amino acids: CASSGNRGLGTGELFF. CDR3 sequence (DNA): TGTGCCAGCAGCGGTAACAGGGGGCTCGGGACCGGGGAGCTGTTTTTT.

This clonotype was seen a handful of times. The CDR3 bases are TGTGCCAGCAGCTTAGCGGATCGGCTAGCGGGCTACCAAGATACGCAGTATTTT. As protein: CASSLADRLAGYQDTQYF. V usage is TRBV11-2 and J usage is TRBJ2-3, with TRBD2 identical over 8 bases. This CDR3 region has 18 residues. The V segment lost 1 base and the J segment 5 bases; nucleotides outside the gene matches: 14. CDR1 and CDR2 (germline): SGHAT, FQNNGV.

The chain links TRBV7-4 to TRBJ2-7; D may be TRBD1 or TRBD2 (6 bases each). The CDR3 extends over 14 amino acids. Germline-derived CDR1 and CDR2 are SGHVT and SQSDAQ. The V and J ends lost 1 base and 2 bases respectively, with 9 bases between them. As DNA, the CDR3 is TGTGCCAGCAGCTTAGAGGGGGGCCCCTACGAGCAGTACTTC. It codes for CASSLEGGPYEQYF.